These 7 T cell receptor beta chains originate from one sample sequenced in a study of blood T cell repertoires in COVID-19. Generated by immunoSEQ multiplex PCR, the TCRdb table keeps only in-frame clones and is missing some. Of roughly 170,000 clones in the sample, roughly nine tenths are singletons; the top ten hold around 21%. Source material: peripheral blood. These receptors came from a man between 65 and 85 years old with active or convalescent COVID-19.

This clone was seen a single time. The chain couples TRBV4-1 to TRBJ1-2, with D possibly matching TRBD1 (6 bases). The CDR3 extends over 15 amino acids. Germline loops: CDR1 MGHRA, CDR2 YSYEKL. Trimming pared 0 bases from V and 5 bases from J, leaving 13 bases between. CDR3 amino acids: CASSQEGARHYGYTF. The CDR3 DNA is TGCGCCAGCAGCCAAGAGGGGGCAAGGCATTATGGCTACACCTTC.

This clone was recorded once. This CDR3 is CASSRDSTKSNTGELFF. CDR3 nucleotides: TGTGCCAGCAGCCGGGACAGCACGAAATCGAACACCGGGGAGCTGTTTTTT. The V gene is TRBV7-2, the J gene TRBJ2-2; TRBD1 aligns across 7 bases. With V trimmed by 5 bases and J by 0 bases, 9 bases remained unmatched. The CDR3 covers 17 residues. Germline assignment: CDR1 SGHTA and CDR2 FQGNSA.

In its sample, this clone was seen a few times. The CDR3 protein is CASSRTGGGYTF. For the CDR3, the DNA is TGTGCCAGCAGTCGGACAGGGGGTGGCTACACCTTC. This chain uses TRBV27 with TRBJ1-2, with 10 bases matching TRBD1. V lost 5 bases to trimming and J lost 7 bases; unmatched junction nucleotides: 1. The CDR3 is 12 amino acids. Germline CDR1 reads MNHEY; CDR2 reads SMNVEV (reference sequence).

The chain employs TRBV19 and TRBJ2-1; 14 bases line up with TRBD2. The germline V gene has CDR1 LNHDA and CDR2 SQIVND (reference sequence). The CDR3 sequence is 14 residues long. The J segment lost 9 bases and the V segment lost 5 bases, leaving 3 bases of the junction unmatched. CDR3 coding DNA: TGTGCCAGTAGTCTGACTAGCGGGAGGGCTGAGCAGTTCTTC. Protein product: CASSLTSGRAEQFF.

The rearrangement links TRBV30 to TRBJ1-2; D is ambiguous. The ends were cut back, 0 bases at V and 0 bases at J, with 5 bases in the middle. Germline lookup yields CDR1 GTSNPN and CDR2 SVGIG (reference sequence). There are 13 residues in the CDR3. In DNA, the CDR3 is TGTGCCTGGAGTGTAATCTCTAACTATGGCTACACCTTC. Protein: CAWSVISNYGYTF.

The CDR3 here is CASSPWQAYEQYF. The CDR3 DNA follows: TGTGCCAGCAGCCCGTGGCAGGCCTACGAGCAGTACTTC. The chain couples TRBV11-2 to TRBJ2-7; D gene uncertain. This CDR3 spans 13 amino acids. Deletions cut 5 bases from V and 2 bases from J, with 10 bases between. CDR1 and CDR2 from the germline V gene are SGHAT and FQNNGV.

This clone has just one count. The chain carries TRBV6-5 and TRBJ1-2; 7 bases are a match to TRBD1. J lost 7 bases, V lost 0 bases, and 5 bases had no gene match. The CDR3 is 14 residues long. CDR1 and CDR2 from the germline V gene are MNHEY and SVGAGI. The CDR3 loop is CASSYSIGGRGYTF. CDR3 nucleotide sequence: TGTGCCAGCAGTTACTCGATAGGGGGCCGTGGCTACACCTTC.